This TCR beta chain was sequenced during a study of cytomegalovirus exposure and HLA in healthy donors. Study-wide results and caveats: The study dropped some indistinguishable V segments, TRBV6-2 and TRBV6-3 among them. Published work reported that the classifier diagnosed cytomegalovirus status with high specificity and sensitivity. Later work associated 16,951 TCR beta sequences with HLA alleles at 0.05 false discovery rate. In presence/absence analyses, roughly uniform sequencing depth across donors was assumed.

Details on this clone: What it binds is not known.

CDR1 is GTSNPN, CDR2 SVGIG, per germline (reference sequence). The CDR3 totals 15 residues. V shed 0 bases and J shed 3 bases, with 11 bases lying between them. 13 Jbeta primers and 60 Vbeta primers were used for the PCR. Sequencing used immunoSEQ multiplex PCR; TCRdb keeps in-frame clones, though not all of them. The table includes under 200,000 clones, around 88% detected once. The rearrangement uses TRBV30 and TRBJ2-2, with D maybe TRBD1 (7 bases). The source material was PBMCs. This clonotype originated in a woman younger than 45 in good health and CMV-seronegative. In nucleotides, the CDR3 is TGTGCCTGGAGTGTACAGGGGACTTACACCGGGGAGCTGTTTTTT. It encodes CAWSVQGTYTGELFF.